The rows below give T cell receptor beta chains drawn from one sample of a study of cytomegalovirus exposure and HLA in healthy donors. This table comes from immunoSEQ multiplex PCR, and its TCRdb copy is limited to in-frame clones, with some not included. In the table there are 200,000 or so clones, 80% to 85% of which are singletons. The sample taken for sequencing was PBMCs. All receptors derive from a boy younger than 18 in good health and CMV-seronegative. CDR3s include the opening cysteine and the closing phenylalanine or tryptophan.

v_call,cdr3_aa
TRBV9,CASSGTLAGGRHTGELFF
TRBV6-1,CASSENRGPFYEQFF
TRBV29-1,CSVEYYSSGANVLTF
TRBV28,CASSPPGVGTDTQYF
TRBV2,CASSLGGVAVNQPQHF
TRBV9,CASSVDGENTEAFF
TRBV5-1,CASSLAGSSGANVLTF
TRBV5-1,CASSLTTGLNTEAFF
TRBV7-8,CASSLAQGRDSSYEQYF
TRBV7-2,CASSLGTNRDGYTF
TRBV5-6,CASSYVLLRRDTQYF
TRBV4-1,CASSQDIGTVPQHF
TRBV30,CAWSPSSNTEAFF
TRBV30,CAWSGGSGITNEQFF
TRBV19,CASSVAGLGSYGYTF
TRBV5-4,CASRKWAETSGNTIYF
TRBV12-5,CASGSPGLALYEQYF
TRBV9,CASSVEEYTYNEQFF
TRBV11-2,CASSEGAANEQFF
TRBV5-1,CASSLGAGRDNYGYTF
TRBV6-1,CASSLLAGGQETQYF
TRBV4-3,CASSQSRLDTEWGYTF
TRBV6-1,CASSDPLQYMNTEAFF
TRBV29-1,CSVGGRPQTNYGYTF
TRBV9,CASSVGLVSLNSPLHF
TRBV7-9,CASSYGTRLNEQFF
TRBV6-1,CASSDPGGTGSNQPQHF
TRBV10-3,CAISRGDSYEQYF
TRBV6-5,CASSYSGGAWEKLFF
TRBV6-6,CASSYSGAGGGNEQFF
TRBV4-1,CASSPSGQGTEKLFF
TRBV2,CASSVSGQETQYF
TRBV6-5,CASRLGTSTDTQYF
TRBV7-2,CASSKVISGRNTEAFF
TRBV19,CASSPGQGETQYF
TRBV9,CASSVLAGGNLRNEQFF
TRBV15,CATSNTRGRLFF
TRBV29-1,CSVVRTVSYEQYF
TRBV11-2,CASSLWAKYEQYF
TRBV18,CASSTSGANVLTF
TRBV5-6,CASSLARTGSTEAFF
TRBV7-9,CASSPGQGFQRTEAFF